A selection of T cell receptor beta chains follows, all from one sample in a study of T cell responses to AZD1222 COVID-19 vaccine. Sequencing was performed with immunoSEQ multiplex PCR; in TCRdb, only in-frame clones are kept and a portion is missing. The sample has just under 150,000 clones; approximately 89% are singletons. The source was peripheral blood, collected 28 days after the second AZD1222 dose. These receptors originate from an adult who received the AZD1222 COVID-19 vaccine. The CDR3 runs from the conserved cysteine through the conserved F or W. A D gene is named only where the DNA matches it firmly. Rows may omit the clone size; those that give it use once, few, many or a size class.

d_call	v_call	j_call	cdr3_length	clone_size	cdr3_nt	cdr3_aa
TRBD1	TRBV6-2/TRBV6-3	TRBJ1-2	13	-	TGTGCCAGCAGTTACTCGGACAGGTGCGGCTACACCTTC	CASSYSDRCGYTF
-	TRBV15	TRBJ2-1	13	once	TGTGCCACCAGCAGAGAACAGCACAATGAGCAGTTCTTC	CATSREQHNEQFF
TRBD2	TRBV6-5	TRBJ2-5	15	-	TGTGCCAGCAACGGACTAGCGGGAGGTGGAGAGACCCAGTACTTC	CASNGLAGGGETQYF
TRBD1	TRBV29-1	TRBJ2-2	16	few	TGCAGCGTTGGGGAAGCTCCGGGACAGCAAACCGGGGAGCTGTTTTTT	CSVGEAPGQQTGELFF
-	TRBV13	TRBJ2-2	17	-	TGTGCCAGCAGCTTTACTCGACTCAGAGGTAACACCGGGGAGCTGTTTTTT	CASSFTRLRGNTGELFF
TRBD1	TRBV28	TRBJ1-1	15	-	TGTGCCAGCAGTTCCGGACAGGCTAGGAGGACTGAAGCTTTCTTT	CASSSGQARRTEAFF
TRBD1	TRBV5-1	TRBJ2-7	15	once	TGCGCCAGCAGCCCCGGACAGGGGGTTTACTACGAGCAGTACTTC	CASSPGQGVYYEQYF
-	TRBV4-3	TRBJ1-2	15	few	TGCGCCAGCAGCCAGAGGCCGGAGGCGAACTATGGCTACACCTTC	CASSQRPEANYGYTF
-	TRBV6-5	TRBJ1-2	15	-	TGTGCCAGCAGCCTTGAGGGTACAGGAAACTATGGCTACACCTTC	CASSLEGTGNYGYTF
-	TRBV5-8	TRBJ1-6	14	-	TGTGCCAGCAGCTTGGAGGGGGGTAATTCACCCCTCCACTTT	CASSLEGGNSPLHF
TRBD2	TRBV19	TRBJ2-5	17	once	TGTGCCAGTAGTATGTGGAGCGGGAGAGAGCGGGGAGAGACCCAGTACTTC	CASSMWSGRERGETQYF
TRBD1	TRBV19	TRBJ2-2	18	-	TGTGCCAGTAGTATAGACCCCCCCTGGACAGGACCCACCGGGGAGCTGTTTTTT	CASSIDPPWTGPTGELFF
-	TRBV5-8	TRBJ2-7	15	-	TGTGCCAGCAGCTTAGGGTTGACAGCGGCAAACGAGCAGTACTTC	CASSLGLTAANEQYF
-	TRBV9	TRBJ2-7	14	-	TGTGCCAGCAGCGTAGGAGGGGGGTCGGGAGAGCAGTACTTC	CASSVGGGSGEQYF
-	TRBV28	TRBJ2-2	17	-	TGTGCCAGCAGTTCGGCCTGGGGCCAGGGGAACACCGGGGAGCTGTTTTTT	CASSSAWGQGNTGELFF
-	TRBV9	TRBJ2-7	17	-	TGTGCCAGCAGCGTAACGGTGGGCTATGGAAGCTCCTACGAGCAGTACTTC	CASSVTVGYGSSYEQYF
-	TRBV7-8	TRBJ2-1	14	-	TGTGCCAGCAGCTTTAGCCTAGGCTACAATGAGCAGTTCTTC	CASSFSLGYNEQFF
-	TRBV3-1/TRBV3-2	TRBJ2-7	13	-	TGTGCCAGCAGCCAGAGAGGGACCCACGAGCAGTACTTC	CASSQRGTHEQYF
-	TRBV4-3	TRBJ1-6	16	-	TGCGCCAGCAGCCAAGATTGGGGGAGGAATAATTCACCCCTCCACTTT	CASSQDWGRNNSPLHF
TRBD1	TRBV9	TRBJ1-4	16	-	TGTGCCAGCAGCGCTGGGACAGCTGCAACTAATGAAAAACTGTTTTTT	CASSAGTAATNEKLFF
-	TRBV30	TRBJ1-1	14	once	TGTGCCTGGAACTTAGAGGGGCGAAAAACTGAAGCTTTCTTT	CAWNLEGRKTEAFF
-	TRBV5-6	TRBJ1-1	11	-	TGTGCCAGCAGCCAGACAGGTGAAGCTTTCTTT	CASSQTGEAFF
-	TRBV2	TRBJ1-1	15	-	TGTGCCAGCAGTGTAAACAGGGTAGAAGTCGCTGAAGCTTTCTTT	CASSVNRVEVAEAFF
TRBD1	TRBV6-5	TRBJ1-4	14	few	TGTGCCAGCAGTTACTCGACAGGGGGAGGAAAACTGTTTTTT	CASSYSTGGGKLFF
TRBD2	TRBV7-6	TRBJ2-3	15	-	TGTGCCAGCTGTACTAGCGGGAGTATGGGAGATACGCAGTATTTT	CASCTSGSMGDTQYF
-	TRBV28	TRBJ2-5	14	-	TGTGCCAGCAGTTTACAGGGCCTCCGGGAGACCCAGTACTTC	CASSLQGLRETQYF
TRBD2	TRBV28	TRBJ2-1	17	once	TGTGCCAGCAGCCCAATTAATTGGACTAGTGTGCGCAATGAGCAGTTCTTC	CASSPINWTSVRNEQFF
-	TRBV9	TRBJ1-1	13	-	TGTGCCAGCAGCGTAGGCAGAAACGTTGAAGCTTTCTTT	CASSVGRNVEAFF
-	TRBV5-6	TRBJ1-2	14	-	TGTGCCAGCAGCCCACCGGTTGTGGACTATGGCTACACCTTC	CASSPPVVDYGYTF
TRBD1	TRBV11-3	TRBJ2-7	13	-	TGTGCCACAAGACAGGGGGCAACGCACGAGCAGTACTTC	CATRQGATHEQYF
TRBD1	TRBV19	TRBJ1-2	13	once	TGTGCCAGTAGGGGACAGGGACACTATGGCTACACCTTC	CASRGQGHYGYTF
-	TRBV5-1	TRBJ1-1	14	-	TGCGCCAGCAGCTTGTCCAGGTTGGACACTGAAGCTTTCTTT	CASSLSRLDTEAFF
TRBD2	TRBV4-1	TRBJ2-7	16	-	TGCGCCAGCAGCCATGACAATAGCGGGAGCTCCTACGAGCAGTACTTC	CASSHDNSGSSYEQYF
-	TRBV11-3	TRBJ1-1	13	-	TGTGCCAGCAGCTTAGATGTTGGGCCATTGGCTTTCTTT	CASSLDVGPLAFF
TRBD1	TRBV9	TRBJ2-7	15	few	TGTGCCAGCAGCGTACGGGACAGGGACTATTACGAGCAGTACTTC	CASSVRDRDYYEQYF
-	TRBV4-3	TRBJ1-2	13	-	TGCGCCAGCAGCCGAGACAGTAACTATGGCTACACCTTC	CASSRDSNYGYTF
-	TRBV7-2	TRBJ2-7	13	-	TGTGCCAGCAGCTTTACCTCGGCCTACGAGCAGTACTTC	CASSFTSAYEQYF
TRBD1	TRBV9	TRBJ1-1	13	-	TGTGCCAGCAGCGTAGGACAGGGCACTGAAGCTTTCTTT	CASSVGQGTEAFF
-	TRBV7-3	TRBJ2-5	13	once	TGTGCCAGCAGCAAAGGCAGGGATGGGACCCAGTACTTC	CASSKGRDGTQYF
-	TRBV19	TRBJ2-1	12	-	TGTGCCAGTAGTGGGCCTTCATATGAGCAGTTCTTC	CASSGPSYEQFF
-	TRBV6-2/TRBV6-3	TRBJ2-3	14	-	TGTGCCAGCAGTTACGAAAGGGCCCGAATTTCGCAGTATTTT	CASSYERARISQYF